The 32 T cell receptor beta chains below come from one sample, sequenced in a study of OX40 agonist ivuxolimab in advanced cancers. TCRdb's copy holds only in-frame clones and misses some; the assay was immunoSEQ multiplex PCR. The profile shows around 140,000 clones, 90% of them singletons. Material: CD4+ or CD8+ T cells sorted from blood, obtained in a trial of the OX40 agonist ivuxolimab. Receptor source: an adult with an advanced solid tumor such as melanoma, head and neck, liver or kidney cancer.

A single count supports this clone. The gene calls are TRBV29-1 and TRBJ2-2, with 9 bases fitting TRBD2. The CDR3 has 14 residues. Germline lookup yields CDR1 SQVTM and CDR2 ANQGSEA. Trimming cost V 6 bases and J 4 bases; bases outside gene matches: 6. DNA for the CDR3: TGCAGCGTAAATAGCGGGGGAACCACCGGGGAGCTGTTTTTT. Residues: CSVNSGGTTGELFF.

The chain combines TRBV6-1 with TRBJ2-1; 8 nucleotides align to TRBD2. The CDR3 loop spans 16 amino acids. J lost 7 bases, V lost 2 bases, and 10 bases had no gene match. Germline loops: CDR1 MNHNS, CDR2 SASEGT. Written as DNA, the CDR3 is TGTGCCAGCAGTGAAATGTTTAGCGGGATCTGGAATGAGCAGTTCTTC. It yields the protein CASSEMFSGIWNEQFF.

J is TRBJ2-7 and V is TRBV28; 7 positions agree with TRBD1. The trim removed 7 bases at V and 4 bases at J, leaving 7 bases unmatched. The CDR3 sequence is 13 residues long. Looked up from germline, CDR1 is MDHEN and CDR2 is SYDVKM. The CDR3: CASTSGGGYEQYF. The CDR3 DNA follows: TGTGCCAGCACCTCAGGGGGTGGGTACGAGCAGTACTTC.

The chain links TRBV5-1 to TRBJ1-1; the D is unclear. V was clipped by 0 bases and J by 4 bases, with 1 base between them. CDR3 length: 11 amino acids. CDR1 is SGHRS, CDR2 YFSETQ, per germline. CDR3 in DNA: TGCGCCAGCAGCTTGGCCACTGAAGCTTTCTTT. Translation gives CASSLATEAFF.

The chain couples TRBV4-2 to TRBJ2-1; 15 bases line up with TRBD2. This CDR3 is 16 amino acids long. Germline V gene sequence: CDR1 LGHNA, CDR2 YNFKEQ. Trimming removed 4 bases from V and 5 bases from J; junction bases left unmatched: 3. The CDR3 region is CASSLWTSGRDNEQFF. CDR3 sequence (DNA): TGTGCCAGCAGCCTCTGGACTAGCGGGAGGGACAATGAGCAGTTCTTC.

The chain employs TRBV28 and TRBJ1-5, with D possibly being TRBD1 (5 bases). V was trimmed by 6 bases and J by 8 bases, leaving 20 bases between them. The CDR3 is 15 amino acids. CDR1 and CDR2 from the germline V gene are MDHEN and SYDVKM. CDR3 protein: CASRLGQSGTKPQHF. CDR3 in DNA: TGTGCCAGCAGGTTAGGTCAGTCGGGGACGAAGCCCCAGCATTTT.

This clone was observed a single time. The genes are TRBV9 and TRBJ2-6; D is undetermined. V lost 0 bases to trimming and J lost 4 bases, with 5 bases between them. CDR3 length: 14 amino acids. Looked up from germline, CDR1 is SGDLS and CDR2 is YYNGEE. This CDR3 is CASSVAHGANVLTF. Here the CDR3 DNA reads TGTGCCAGCAGCGTAGCCCACGGGGCCAACGTCCTGACTTTC. Based on the CDR3 plus reference TRBV9 and TRBJ2-6, the full variable domain is DSGVTQTPKHLITATGQRVTLRCSPRSGDLSVYWYQQSLDQGLQFLIQYYNGEERAKGNILERFSAQQFPDLHSELNLSSLELGDSALYFCASSVAHGANVLTFGAGSRLTVL.

The DNA for the CDR3 is TGTGCCAGCAGTTATGCGGCAGGAGGCTCCTACGAGCAGTACTTC. Translation: CASSYAAGGSYEQYF. The chain recombines TRBV6-5 with TRBJ2-7, with D perhaps matching TRBD2 (5 bases). Germline CDR1 is MNHEY and CDR2 is SVGAGI. This CDR3 contains 15 residues. The V end was cut by 3 bases, the J end by 0 bases, with 12 bases between.

In nucleotides, the CDR3 is TGTGCCAGCAGTTCAAGGGACAGACTTCCCTACGAGCAGTACTTC. Translation: CASSSRDRLPYEQYF. The chain carries TRBV7-2 and TRBJ2-7; 7 bases line up with TRBD1. CDR3 size: 15 residues. With 6 bases clipped from V and 2 bases from J, the junction kept 10 bases outside the gene matches. Germline V gene sequence: CDR1 SGHTA, CDR2 FQGNSA.

The CDR3 spells CASSRYSYEQYF. CDR3 in DNA: TGTGCCAGCAGTCGTTACTCCTACGAGCAGTACTTC. The chain links TRBV25-1 to TRBJ2-7; no clear D. The CDR3 sequence is 12 residues long. V was pared by 5 bases and J by 0 bases, with 5 bases between. CDR1 is MGHDK and CDR2 is SYGVNS in the germline V gene.

The chain couples TRBV14 to TRBJ2-7, with D tentatively TRBD1 or TRBD2 (6 bases each). The CDR3 runs to 15 residues. The germline V gene encodes CDR1 SGHDN and CDR2 FVKESK. Trimming took off 1 base at V and 2 bases at J, with 12 bases between the two ends. This CDR3 is CASSQGDWDTYEQYF. CDR3 sequence (DNA): TGTGCCAGCAGCCAAGGGGACTGGGACACCTACGAGCAGTACTTC.

The rearrangement links TRBV7-9 to TRBJ2-2, with no clear D. V gave up 0 bases and J gave up 6 bases, with 11 bases separating them. Germline V gives CDR1 SEHNR, CDR2 FQNEAQ (reference sequence). The CDR3 is made up of 15 amino acids. Written as DNA, the CDR3 is TGTGCCAGCAGCTTAGCAAACGGCCCCGCCGGGGAGCTGTTTTTT. Residues: CASSLANGPAGELFF.

V and J are TRBV6-1 and TRBJ2-2; D is ambiguous. CDR1 and CDR2 (germline): MNHNS, SASEGT. CDR3 size: 14 residues. The V and J ends lost 7 bases and 5 bases respectively, with 14 bases between them. CDR3 residues: CASTSQWLTGELFF. CDR3 coding DNA: TGTGCCAGCACGTCACAGTGGCTAACCGGGGAGCTGTTTTTT.

The rearrangement joins TRBV6-1 to TRBJ1-1, with D possibly matching TRBD1 (5 bases). V was trimmed by 2 bases and J by 8 bases, leaving 18 bases between them. Germline loops: CDR1 MNHNS, CDR2 SASEGT. This CDR3 has 15 residues. CDR3 bases: TGTGCCAGCAGTGAAATGGGGCGAGCCATAGAAGAAGCTTTCTTT. Protein product: CASSEMGRAIEEAFF.

The chain employs TRBV28 and TRBJ1-5; TRBD1 agrees at 9 bases. The CDR3 has 15 residues. Germline CDR1 MDHEN, CDR2 SYDVKM. J was trimmed by 6 bases and V by 3 bases; bases with no gene match: 6. This CDR3 reads CASSLPGQGSQPQHF. As DNA, the CDR3 is TGTGCCAGCAGTTTGCCCGGACAGGGGAGTCAGCCCCAGCATTTT.

The chain employs TRBV7-9 and TRBJ2-5; possible D gene TRBD1, 6 bases. V lost 3 bases, J lost 5 bases, and 19 bases lay in between. The CDR3 spans 16 residues. Germline loops: CDR1 SEHNR, CDR2 FQNEAQ (reference sequence). The CDR3 region is CASSFPPTGPRETQYF. As DNA, the CDR3 is TGTGCCAGCAGCTTCCCGCCGACAGGTCCGCGTGAGACCCAGTACTTC.

The chain is built from TRBV15 and TRBJ1-1; unclear D gene. Germline-derived CDR1 and CDR2 are LNHNV and YYDKDF (reference sequence). Deletions cut 5 bases from V and 1 base from J, with 8 bases between. The CDR3 is 13 residues long. The DNA for the CDR3 is TGTGCCACCAGCGGCGACGGGAACACTGAAGCTTTCTTT. Translating it yields CATSGDGNTEAFF.

CDR3 in amino acids: CAIGGGGGGLRPEAFF. CDR3 coding DNA: TGTGCCATCGGTGGAGGGGGCGGTGGACTTCGGCCTGAAGCTTTCTTT. The V call is TRBV10-3, the J call TRBJ1-1; TRBD1 matches at 7 bases. With V trimmed by 8 bases and J by 6 bases, 18 bases remained unmatched. Germline CDR1 ENHRY, CDR2 SYGVKD. This CDR3 region has 16 residues.

This clone showed up just a few times. The chain links TRBV10-1 to TRBJ2-7; D unclear. There are 13 residues in the CDR3. Trimming pared 0 bases from V and 5 bases from J, leaving 8 bases between. Germline CDR1 WNHNN, CDR2 SYGVQD (reference sequence). CDR3 in DNA: TGCGCCAGCAGTGAGTCCAGTGGGCACGAGCAGTACTTC. This codes for CASSESSGHEQYF.

The chain couples TRBV2 to TRBJ1-1, with 9 bases that match TRBD1. The CDR3 is 15 residues long. Per germline, CDR1 SNHLY and CDR2 FYNNEI. Trimming at V came to 5 bases and at J to 0 bases, leaving 4 bases not matched to a gene. CDR3 in amino acids: CASSLRDRVNTEAFF. The CDR3, as DNA: TGTGCCAGCAGTCTACGGGACAGGGTGAACACTGAAGCTTTCTTT.

J is TRBJ2-6 and V is TRBV28; perhaps D is TRBD1 or TRBD2 (5 bases each). Germline-derived CDR1 and CDR2 are MDHEN and SYDVKM. V was trimmed by 1 base and J by 2 bases, leaving 12 bases between them. The CDR3 consists of 17 residues. The CDR3 reads CASSLYRGTAGANVLTF. The CDR3 DNA sequence: TGTGCCAGCAGTTTATACAGAGGGACCGCTGGGGCCAACGTCCTGACTTTC.

V and J are TRBV10-3 and TRBJ2-1; the D gene is possibly TRBD1 (6 bases). The germline V gene encodes CDR1 ENHRY and CDR2 SYGVKD. CDR3 length: 19 residues. V shed 7 bases and J shed 0 bases, with 25 bases lying between them. The CDR3 loop is CAITPSQGRTLSSYNEQFF. CDR3 bases: TGTGCCATCACCCCCTCACAGGGTCGTACGTTAAGCTCCTACAATGAGCAGTTCTTC.

This sequence joins TRBV30 and TRBJ1-1; the match to TRBD1 covers 9 bases. Germline CDR1 is GTSNPN and CDR2 is SVGIG (reference sequence). The CDR3 loop spans 14 amino acids. The ends lost 3 bases at V and 5 bases at J; junction bases unmatched: 7. CDR3 region: CAWREGQGRTEAFF. The CDR3 bases are TGTGCCTGGAGGGAGGGACAGGGTAGGACTGAAGCTTTCTTT.

The CDR3 DNA follows: TGTGCCAGCAGCTTGGACAGGTTCAATCAGCCCCAGCATTTT. It is translated as CASSLDRFNQPQHF. The V and J genes are TRBV5-4 and TRBJ1-5; a weak D match, TRBD1 (5 bases). The germline V gene encodes CDR1 SGHNT and CDR2 YYREEE (reference sequence). V was shortened by 0 bases and J by 3 bases, with 7 bases between the two germline ends. This CDR3 is built from 14 residues.

The V call is TRBV7-6, the J call TRBJ2-7; the match to TRBD1 covers 11 bases. Germline loops: CDR1 SGHVS, CDR2 FNYEAQ. Unmatched junction bases numbered 7, after V lost 5 bases and J lost 4 bases. The CDR3 is made up of 15 amino acids. CDR3 in DNA: TGTGCCAGCAGCGCGGGACAGGGGGGGAAATACGAGCAGTACTTC. Its protein is CASSAGQGGKYEQYF.

This clone was detected once. The CDR3 spells CASNLQGSYNNEQFF. The DNA for the CDR3 is TGTGCCAGTAACCTACAGGGGAGCTATAACAATGAGCAGTTCTTC. The chain links TRBV19 to TRBJ2-1; 7 bases match TRBD1. Looked up from germline, CDR1 is LNHDA and CDR2 is SQIVND (reference sequence). V lost 7 bases to trimming and J lost 5 bases; unmatched junction nucleotides: 11. The CDR3 consists of 15 residues. Supplemented by reference TRBV19 and TRBJ2-1, the full variable domain reads DGGITQSPKYLFRKEGQNVTLSCEQNLNHDAMYWYRQDPGQGLRLIYYSQIVNDFQKGDIAEGYSVSREKKESFPLTVTSAQKNPTAFYLCASNLQGSYNNEQFFGPGTRLTVL.

The chain joins TRBV28 to TRBJ2-3, with 7 bases identical to TRBD1. With V trimmed by 7 bases and J by 7 bases, 11 bases remained unmatched. Germline V gene lookup returns CDR1 MDHEN and CDR2 SYDVKM. The CDR3 loop spans 14 amino acids. The CDR3 nucleotides read TGTGCCAGCACCACGGGGACAGTGATTAATACGCAGTATTTT. Its protein product is CASTTGTVINTQYF.

The chain links TRBV30 to TRBJ2-7; no firm D call. The germline V gene encodes CDR1 GTSNPN and CDR2 SVGIG (reference sequence). The V end lost 4 bases, the J end lost 9 bases, and 13 bases lay between the germline ends. The CDR3 has 11 residues. CDR3 loop: CAWKREDGQYF. DNA for the CDR3: TGTGCCTGGAAAAGAGAGGACGGGCAGTACTTC.

The rearrangement links TRBV28 to TRBJ1-1, with 7 nucleotides matching TRBD1. V was clipped by 5 bases and J by 4 bases; unmatched bases: 7. The CDR3 sequence is 14 residues long. Germline V gene sequence: CDR1 MDHEN, CDR2 SYDVKM. CDR3 in amino acids: CASSPTGARTEAFF. CDR3 bases: TGTGCCAGCAGTCCAACAGGGGCCCGCACTGAAGCTTTCTTT.

V gene TRBV4-3 combines with J gene TRBJ1-2; D unclear. Trimming took 4 bases from V and 1 from J, leaving 13 bases between them. The CDR3 covers 15 residues. Germline CDR1 and CDR2: LGHNA and YSLEER. The CDR3 DNA is TGCGCCAGCAGCCCGAGCCAAACCTATAACTATGGCTACACCTTC. Translation gives CASSPSQTYNYGYTF.

CDR3 sequence (DNA): TGTGCCACCAGCAGAGACAGGGGCTCGGAGCAGTACTTC. This encodes CATSRDRGSEQYF. The chain links TRBV15 to TRBJ2-7; maybe TRBD1 (6 bases). CDR3 size: 13 residues. Trimming cost V 0 bases and J 7 bases, with 10 bases left between them. Germline loops: CDR1 LNHNV, CDR2 YYDKDF (reference sequence).

J is TRBJ2-6 and V is TRBV5-1; no definite D call. The CDR3 contains 16 residues. With 1 base removed from V and 0 bases from J, the gap between germline ends came to 8 bases. Germline values: CDR1 SGHRS, CDR2 YFSETQ. This chain's CDR3 is CASSLSSASGANVLTF. The CDR3 DNA reads as TGCGCCAGCAGCTTGAGTAGTGCCTCTGGGGCCAACGTCCTGACTTTC.